Included here is one T cell receptor beta chain sequence, with context. The data were obtained in a study of shared clonotypes between healthy human individuals. CDR1 and CDR2 (germline): MGHRA, YSYEKL. This CDR3 comprises 15 residues. TCRdb's copy holds only in-frame clones and misses some; the assay was immunoSEQ multiplex PCR. The table includes about 110,000 clones, roughly two thirds detected once. This sequence was found in a woman aged 25 to 39 in good health. Sequencing was carried out using memory CD8+ T cells sorted from blood. Specified subset: CD45RO+ cells pooled with CCR7-negative TemRA cells. This chain connects TRBV4-1 to TRBJ2-5; D is perhaps TRBD1 (6 bases). TRBJ2-7 explains the end of the DNA better; the J call may be wrong. CDR3 bases: TGCGCCAGCAGCCATGTACAGGGTCTCAGGCGCGAGCAGTACTTC. Its protein product is CASSHVQGLRREQYF.